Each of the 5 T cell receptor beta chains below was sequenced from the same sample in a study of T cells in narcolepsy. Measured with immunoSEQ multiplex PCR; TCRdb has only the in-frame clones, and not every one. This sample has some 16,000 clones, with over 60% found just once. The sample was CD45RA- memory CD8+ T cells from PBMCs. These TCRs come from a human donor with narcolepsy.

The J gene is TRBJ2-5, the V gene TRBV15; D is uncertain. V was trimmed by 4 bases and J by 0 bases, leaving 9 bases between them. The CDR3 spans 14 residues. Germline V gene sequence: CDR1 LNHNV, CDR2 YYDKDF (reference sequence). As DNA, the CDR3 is TGTGCCACCAGCATGATTCGCTACCAAGAGACCCAGTACTTC. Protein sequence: CATSMIRYQETQYF.

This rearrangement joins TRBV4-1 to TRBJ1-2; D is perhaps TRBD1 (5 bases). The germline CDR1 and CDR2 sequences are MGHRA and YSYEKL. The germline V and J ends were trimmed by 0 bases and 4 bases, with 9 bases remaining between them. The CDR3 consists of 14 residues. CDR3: CASSQENRIYGYTF. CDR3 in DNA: TGCGCCAGCAGCCAAGAGAACAGGATCTATGGCTACACCTTC.

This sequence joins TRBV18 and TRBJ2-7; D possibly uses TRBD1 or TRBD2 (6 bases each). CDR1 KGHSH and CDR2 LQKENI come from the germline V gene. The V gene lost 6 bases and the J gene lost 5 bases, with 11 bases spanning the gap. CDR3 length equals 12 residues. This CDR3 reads CASSPGGHEQYF. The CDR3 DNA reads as TGTGCCAGCTCCCCCGGGGGCCACGAGCAGTACTTC.

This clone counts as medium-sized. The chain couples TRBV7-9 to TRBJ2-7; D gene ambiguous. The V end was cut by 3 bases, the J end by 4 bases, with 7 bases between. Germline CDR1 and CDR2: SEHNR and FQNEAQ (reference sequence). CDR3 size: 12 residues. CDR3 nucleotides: TGTGCCAGCAGCTTTTCATCTTACGAGCAGTACTTC. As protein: CASSFSSYEQYF.

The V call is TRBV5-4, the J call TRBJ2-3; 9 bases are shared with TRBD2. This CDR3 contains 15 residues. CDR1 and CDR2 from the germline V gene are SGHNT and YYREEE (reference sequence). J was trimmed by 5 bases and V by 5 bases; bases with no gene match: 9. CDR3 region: CASSGGGRAVDTQYF. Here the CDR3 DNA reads TGTGCCAGCAGTGGTGGCGGGAGGGCAGTAGATACGCAGTATTTT.